What follows are 23 T cell receptor beta chains derived from one specimen sequenced in a study of regulatory T cells in long-lasting Graves disease. Construction of TCR beta libraries relied on iRepertoire HTBI primers and on Arm-PCR targeting CDR3 regions. TCRdb used MiXCR to reprocess the multiplex PCR reads, holding one entry per CDR3 protein. In the table there are under 800,000 distinct CDR3 sequences, 15% to 20% of which are singletons. Time point described: newly diagnosed GD, antithyroid drugs for less than 3 months. RNA from PBMCs was the source of the TCR library. The same sample was also studied in work on T cells in Graves' hyperthyroidism and ophthalmopathy.

The sample here was peripheral blood mononuclear cells (PBMCs), taken at new diagnosis, from a patient treated with antithyroid drugs. These TCRs come from a woman aged 30 to 39 with Graves disease.

The chain is built from TRBV5-1 and TRBJ2-7, with D possibly being TRBD2 (6 bases). V shed 6 bases and J shed 1 base, with 14 bases lying between them. The CDR3 is 14 amino acids. Germline V CDR1 and CDR2: SGHRS, YFSETQ. CDR3 in amino acids: CASNAGRGSYEQYF. CDR3 coding DNA: TGCGCCAGCAATGCGGGGCGCGGGTCCTACGAGCAGTACTTC.

This clonotype was seen repeatedly, ten times or more. The chain has TRBV2 and TRBJ1-1; weak D call: TRBD1 (5 bases). CDR3 length equals 13 residues. V was pared by 3 bases and J by 5 bases, with 10 bases between. Germline V gives CDR1 SNHLY, CDR2 FYNNEI. The CDR3 sequence: CASSEKGVTEAFF. The CDR3 DNA follows: TGTGCCAGCAGTGAGAAAGGGGTAACTGAAGCTTTCTTT.

The rearrangement links TRBV12-3 or TRBV12-4 to TRBJ2-1; 7 positions match TRBD1. The CDR3 is made up of 15 amino acids. The junction had 9 bases not matched to a gene; V was cut back by 6 bases and J by 4 bases. The chain's CDR3 is CASRSGGRAYNEQFF. In nucleotides, the CDR3 is TGTGCCAGCAGGTCAGGGGGTAGGGCGTACAATGAGCAGTTCTTC.

This clonotype was detected many times. J is TRBJ1-2 and V is TRBV6-1, with D unclear. The CDR3 runs 14 residues. Germline CDR1 reads MNHNS; CDR2 reads SASEGT. Between the trimmed V and J ends, which lost 3 bases and 8 bases, there was a span of 16 bases. Here the CDR3 reads CASSDRGERIGYTF. CDR3 sequence (DNA): TGTGCCAGCAGTGATCGTGGGGAGAGGATCGGCTACACCTTC.

This clonotype was picked up many times. The chain combines TRBV28 with TRBJ2-7; D remains ambiguous. The CDR3 is 14 residues long. Germline V gives CDR1 MDHEN, CDR2 SYDVKM. V lost 7 bases, J lost 2 bases, and 15 bases lay in between. The CDR3 DNA reads TGTGCCAGCACCACTCGGACCGATACCTACGAGCAGTACTTC. This codes for CASTTRTDTYEQYF.

The rearrangement uses TRBV20-1 and TRBJ2-7, with 8 nucleotides matching TRBD2. The CDR3 extends over 15 amino acids. The germline CDR1 and CDR2 sequences are DFQATT and SNEGSKA (reference sequence). Unmatched junction bases numbered 5, after V lost 0 bases and J lost 1 base. CDR3 residues: CSARDTAGASYEQYF. In DNA, the CDR3 is TGCAGTGCTAGAGATACAGCGGGAGCTTCCTACGAGCAGTACTTC.

This clonotype was seen ten or more times. V usage is TRBV5-5 and J usage is TRBJ2-3, with 7 positions matching TRBD2. CDR3 length equals 16 residues. The ends lost 3 bases at V and 2 bases at J; junction bases unmatched: 9. CDR1 and CDR2 from the germline V gene are SGHKS and YYEKEE (reference sequence). The CDR3 nucleotides are TGTGCCAGCAGCTCCTCCGCGGGAGACATCACAGATACGCAGTATTTT. It encodes CASSSSAGDITDTQYF.

The chain is built from TRBV11-1 and TRBJ2-1, with 7 bases lining up with TRBD1. The J call may be incorrect, as the DNA end agrees better with TRBJ2-5. Germline loops: CDR1 SGHAT, CDR2 FQDESV (reference sequence). This CDR3 has 14 residues. CDR3 nucleotide sequence: TGTGCCAGCAGCCATTGGGACAGACAAGAGACCCAGTACTTC. Translating gives CASSHWDRQETQYF.

There are many counts of this clonotype. The J gene is TRBJ2-7, the V gene TRBV2, with TRBD2 as a possible D gene (6 bases). This CDR3 is 14 amino acids long. V was pared by 5 bases and J by 3 bases, with 14 bases between. From germline, CDR1 is SNHLY and CDR2 FYNNEI. The CDR3 here is CASSPQGGGYEQYF. The CDR3 DNA is TGTGCCAGCAGTCCTCAGGGAGGTGGCTACGAGCAGTACTTC.

The J gene is TRBJ2-3, the V gene TRBV6-2 or TRBV6-3, with TRBD2 as a possible D gene (5 bases). CDR3 length: 16 residues. Germline V lookup: CDR1 MNHEY, CDR2 SVGEGT. Trimming removed 5 bases from V and 1 base from J, with 16 bases in between. This CDR3 reads CASSTGLTPGTDTQYF. The DNA of the CDR3 is TGTGCCAGCAGTACCGGACTGACGCCTGGCACAGATACGCAGTATTTT.

The V call is TRBV20-1, the J call TRBJ1-6; TRBD1 matches at 9 bases. The ends lost 3 bases at V and 8 bases at J; junction bases unmatched: 2. CDR3 length: 13 residues. Germline CDR1 reads DFQATT; CDR2 reads SNEGSKA (reference sequence). CDR3 loop: CSARDRGYSPLHF. CDR3 bases: TGCAGTGCTAGGGACAGGGGTTATTCACCCCTCCACTTT.

The J gene is TRBJ2-3, the V gene TRBV20-1; 9 bases map to TRBD2. The CDR3 consists of 15 residues. V shed 0 bases, J shed 2 bases, and the junction held 3 bases outside the gene matches. The V gene's germline CDR1 is DFQATT and CDR2 SNEGSKA (reference sequence). In DNA, the CDR3 is TGCAGTGCTAGAGACTTAGCGGGAGTCACAGATACGCAGTATTTT. It specifies CSARDLAGVTDTQYF.

The V call is TRBV7-3, the J call TRBJ2-7, with a weak D call TRBD2 (5 bases). The CDR3 loop spans 14 amino acids. The germline gives CDR1 SGHTA, CDR2 FQGTGA. V was clipped by 2 bases and J by 5 bases, with 13 bases between them. Here the CDR3 reads CASSLGSGKHEQYF. The CDR3 DNA reads TGTGCCAGCAGCTTAGGTTCGGGGAAGCACGAGCAGTACTTC.

This clonotype was seen at least ten times. This chain links TRBV2 with TRBJ2-1; D possibly corresponds to TRBD2 (6 bases). CDR1 is SNHLY and CDR2 is FYNNEI in the germline V gene. This CDR3 region has 12 residues. Trimming took off 4 bases at V and 7 bases at J, with 8 bases between the two ends. The CDR3 protein is CASSGLANEQFF. The DNA of the CDR3 is TGTGCCAGCAGTGGCCTAGCGAATGAGCAGTTCTTC.

This clonotype showed up many times. The rearrangement joins TRBV11-2 to TRBJ2-1; perhaps TRBD1 as D (7 bases). The CDR3 is 15 residues long. Germline assignment: CDR1 SGHAT and CDR2 FQNNGV. Deletions cut 2 bases from V and 7 bases from J, with 15 bases between. DNA for the CDR3: TGTGCCAGCAGCTTACGTACAGGGGAGGTGAATGAGCAGTTCTTC. It yields the protein CASSLRTGEVNEQFF.

This clonotype was picked up a small number of times. The J gene is TRBJ2-6, the V gene TRBV7-9; tentatively, D is TRBD1 (5 bases). CDR3 length equals 14 residues. Between the trimmed V and J ends, which lost 5 bases and 4 bases, there was a span of 9 bases. Per germline, CDR1 SEHNR and CDR2 FQNEAQ (reference sequence). CDR3 residues: CASSPQGGANVLTF. DNA of the CDR3: TGTGCCAGCAGCCCCCAGGGAGGGGCCAACGTCCTGACTTTC. Full variable domain (outside the CDR3, taken from reference TRBV7-9 and TRBJ2-6): DTGVSQNPRHKITKRGQNVTFRCDPISEHNRLYWYRQTLGQGPEFLTYFQNEAQLEKSRLLSDRFSAERPKGSFSTLEIQRTEQGDSAMYLCASSPQGGANVLTFGAGSRLTVL.

This clonotype was seen only a few times. The chain joins TRBV7-9 to TRBJ2-7; no firm D call. Trimming pared 1 base from V and 0 bases from J, leaving 10 bases between. Germline V gene lookup returns CDR1 SEHNR and CDR2 FQNEAQ (reference sequence). The CDR3 spans 15 residues. This chain's CDR3 is CASSLGALTSYEQYF. The DNA of the CDR3 is TGTGCCAGCAGCTTAGGGGCCCTGACCTCCTACGAGCAGTACTTC. The full variable domain, its missing parts supplied by reference TRBV7-9 and TRBJ2-7, is DTGVSQNPRHKITKRGQNVTFRCDPISEHNRLYWYRQTLGQGPEFLTYFQNEAQLEKSRLLSDRFSAERPKGSFSTLEIQRTEQGDSAMYLCASSLGALTSYEQYFGPGTRLTVT.

The table lists this clonotype with many counts. The rearrangement links TRBV20-1 to TRBJ2-3; 14 nucleotides agree with TRBD2. Germline CDR1 reads DFQATT; CDR2 reads SNEGSKA (reference sequence). V was pared by 6 bases and J by 1 base, with 12 bases of the junction left unmatched. The CDR3 has 18 amino acids. CDR3: CSAAGTSGSGRGTDTQYF. DNA of the CDR3: TGCAGTGCAGCCGGGACTAGCGGGAGTGGGAGGGGCACAGATACGCAGTATTTT.

This clonotype came up many times. This sequence joins TRBV27 and TRBJ2-1, with 9 bases fitting TRBD2. The V gene's germline CDR1 is MNHEY and CDR2 SMNVEV (reference sequence). V lost 3 bases and J lost 2; bases outside the gene matches: 8. The CDR3 is made up of 17 amino acids. CDR3 sequence reads: CASSFDSGRGPYNEQFF. CDR3 DNA sequence: TGTGCCAGCAGTTTTGATAGCGGGAGAGGCCCCTACAATGAGCAGTTCTTC.

As concerns this clonotype: A read error is possible here, since a much larger clone lies one base away. Here the CDR3 reads CASSFGDYNEQLF. In DNA form, the CDR3 reads TGTGCCAGCAGTTTCGGGGATTACAATGAGCAGCTCTTC. This chain links TRBV12-3 or TRBV12-4 with TRBJ2-1; a weak D match, TRBD2 (5 bases). This CDR3 has 13 residues.

This clonotype was found many times. The CDR3, as DNA: TGTGCCAGCAGTTTTAGTACCTATGGCTACACCTTC. Amino acids: CASSFSTYGYTF. The chain uses TRBV28 and TRBJ1-2; unclear D gene. Germline V gene lookup returns CDR1 MDHEN and CDR2 SYDVKM. Trimming stripped 3 bases from V and 4 bases from J, with 6 bases between. The CDR3 runs to 12 residues.

This clonotype was detected only a few times. The CDR3 protein is CASSQGVRGTYEQYF. The CDR3 DNA follows: TGTGCCAGCAGCCAAGGGGTCAGGGGGACCTACGAGCAGTACTTC. The chain links TRBV3-1 to TRBJ2-7, with 7 bases lining up with TRBD1. V lost 1 base, J lost 2 bases, and 5 bases stayed unmatched. This CDR3 spans 15 amino acids. Germline CDR1 and CDR2: LGHDT and YNNKEL (reference sequence).

V and J are TRBV2 and TRBJ1-5; unclear D gene. Trimming removed 7 bases from V and 3 bases from J, with 13 bases in between. Germline V lookup: CDR1 SNHLY, CDR2 FYNNEI. The CDR3 is 14 residues long. CDR3 DNA sequence: TGTGCCAGCAAAGACAACATTTTCAATCAGCCCCAGCATTTT. It is translated as CASKDNIFNQPQHF.